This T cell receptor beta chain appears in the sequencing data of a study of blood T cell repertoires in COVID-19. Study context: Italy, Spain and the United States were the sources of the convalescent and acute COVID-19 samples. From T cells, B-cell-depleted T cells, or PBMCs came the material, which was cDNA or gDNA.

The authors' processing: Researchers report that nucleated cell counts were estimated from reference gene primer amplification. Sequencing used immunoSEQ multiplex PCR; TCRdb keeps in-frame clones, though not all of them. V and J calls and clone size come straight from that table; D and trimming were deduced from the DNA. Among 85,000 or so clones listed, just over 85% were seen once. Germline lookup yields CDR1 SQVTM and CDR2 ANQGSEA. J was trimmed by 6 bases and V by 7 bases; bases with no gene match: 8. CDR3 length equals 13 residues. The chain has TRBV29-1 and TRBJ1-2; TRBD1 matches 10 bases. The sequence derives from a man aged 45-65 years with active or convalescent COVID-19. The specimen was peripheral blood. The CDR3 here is CSARTGGDHGYTF. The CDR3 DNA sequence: TGCAGCGCCCGGACAGGGGGAGACCATGGCTACACCTTC. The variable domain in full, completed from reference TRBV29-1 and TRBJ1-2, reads SAVISQKPSRDICQRGTSLTIQCQVDSQVTMMFWYRQQPGQSLTLIATANQGSEATYESGFVIDKFPISRPNLTFSTLTVSNMSPEDSSIYLCSARTGGDHGYTFGSGTRLTVV.